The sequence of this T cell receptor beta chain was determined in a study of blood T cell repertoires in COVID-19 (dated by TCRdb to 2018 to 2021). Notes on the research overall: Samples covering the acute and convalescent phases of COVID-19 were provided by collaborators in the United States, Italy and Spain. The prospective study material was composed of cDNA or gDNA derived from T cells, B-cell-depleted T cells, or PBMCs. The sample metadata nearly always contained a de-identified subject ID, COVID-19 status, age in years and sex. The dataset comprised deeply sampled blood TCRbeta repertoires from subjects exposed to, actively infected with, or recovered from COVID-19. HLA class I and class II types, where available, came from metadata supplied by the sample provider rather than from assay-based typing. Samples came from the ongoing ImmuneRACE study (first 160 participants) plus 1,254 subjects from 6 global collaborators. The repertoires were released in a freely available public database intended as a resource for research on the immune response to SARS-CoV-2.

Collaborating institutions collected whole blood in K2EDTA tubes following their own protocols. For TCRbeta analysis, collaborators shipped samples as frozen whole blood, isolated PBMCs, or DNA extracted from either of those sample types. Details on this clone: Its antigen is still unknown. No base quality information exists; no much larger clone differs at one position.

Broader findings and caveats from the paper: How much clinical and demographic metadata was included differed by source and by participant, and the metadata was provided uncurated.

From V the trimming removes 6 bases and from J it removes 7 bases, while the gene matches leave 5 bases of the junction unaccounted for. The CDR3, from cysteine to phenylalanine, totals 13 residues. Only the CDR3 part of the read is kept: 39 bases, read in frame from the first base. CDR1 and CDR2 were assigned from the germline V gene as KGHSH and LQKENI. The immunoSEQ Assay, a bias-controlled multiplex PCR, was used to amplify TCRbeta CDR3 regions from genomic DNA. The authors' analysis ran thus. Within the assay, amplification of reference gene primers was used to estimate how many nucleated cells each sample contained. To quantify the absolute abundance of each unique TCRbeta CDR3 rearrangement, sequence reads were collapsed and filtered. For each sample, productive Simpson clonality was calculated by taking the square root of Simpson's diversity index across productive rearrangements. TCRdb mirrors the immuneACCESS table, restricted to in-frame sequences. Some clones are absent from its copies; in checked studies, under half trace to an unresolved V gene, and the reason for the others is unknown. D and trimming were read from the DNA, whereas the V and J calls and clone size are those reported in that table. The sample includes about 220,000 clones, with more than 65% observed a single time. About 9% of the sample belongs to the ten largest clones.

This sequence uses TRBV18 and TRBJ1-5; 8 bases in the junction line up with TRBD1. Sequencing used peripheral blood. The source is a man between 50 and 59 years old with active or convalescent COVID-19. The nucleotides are TGTGCCAGCTCTCCAGGGGGCCGACAGCCCCAGCATTTT. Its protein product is CASSPGGRQPQHF. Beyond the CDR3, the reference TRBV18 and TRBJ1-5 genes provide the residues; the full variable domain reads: NAGVMQNPRHLVRRRGQEARLRCSPMKGHSHVYWYRQLPEEGLKFMVYLQKENIIDESGMPKERFSAEFPKEGPSILRIQQVVRGDSAAYFCASSPGGRQPQHFGDGTRLSIL.